This TCR beta chain was documented in a study of shared clonotypes between healthy human individuals. The assay was immunoSEQ multiplex PCR, and TCRdb's table has in-frame clones only and misses some. This repertoire shows 2 million to 3 million clones, roughly 93% found once; its top ten account for around 0.37%. This CDR3 has 14 amino acids. J lost 3 bases, V lost 2 bases, and 4 bases had no gene match. The germline V gene has CDR1 LNHNV and CDR2 YYDKDF (reference sequence). The count of this clone is one. Sequencing was performed on naive CD4+ T cells from PBMCs. As for subset: CD45RA+ positively selected. This chain uses TRBV15 with TRBJ2-7, with 7 bases matching TRBD1. The clonotype originates from a man aged 18 to 30 in good health. Some clones in this sample may be carry-over from other donors' samples. The CDR3 is CATSRYGDSYEQYF. CDR3 DNA sequence: TGTGCCACCAGCAGATACGGGGACAGCTACGAGCAGTACTTC.